Sequencing of this T cell receptor beta chain was carried out in a study of cytomegalovirus exposure and HLA in healthy donors. Study information: Around 180 million T cells yielded under 130 million unique TCR beta sequences in earlier analysis.

V was pared by 5 bases and J by 7 bases, with 18 bases between. The CDR3 totals 15 residues. Germline CDR1 reads MNHEY; CDR2 reads SMNVEV (reference sequence). PCR used 60 Vbeta primers and 13 Jbeta primers. The method was immunoSEQ multiplex PCR; TCRdb's version includes in-frame clones alone and lacks a portion of them. This sample has approximately 150,000 clones, with around 80% found just once. Study outcomes and limitations: Later, an analysis showed that TCR beta chains associated with HLA were more clonally expanded than others that were equally common. Later findings reportedly placed an Asian-associated ancestry cluster below the 666-donor mean for N-insertions. Sequence variants that were highly shared formed a cluster that was likely a sequencing artifact.

For this clone: Its target is not known.

This clonotype was sampled from a man between 40 and 49 years old in good health and CMV-seronegative. The sequenced material came from PBMCs. V is TRBV27 and J is TRBJ2-4; D possibly corresponds to TRBD1 (5 bases). CDR3 amino acids: CASSLVGVEQNIQYF. The CDR3 DNA follows: TGTGCCAGCAGTCTCGTAGGGGTGGAACAGAACATTCAGTACTTC.